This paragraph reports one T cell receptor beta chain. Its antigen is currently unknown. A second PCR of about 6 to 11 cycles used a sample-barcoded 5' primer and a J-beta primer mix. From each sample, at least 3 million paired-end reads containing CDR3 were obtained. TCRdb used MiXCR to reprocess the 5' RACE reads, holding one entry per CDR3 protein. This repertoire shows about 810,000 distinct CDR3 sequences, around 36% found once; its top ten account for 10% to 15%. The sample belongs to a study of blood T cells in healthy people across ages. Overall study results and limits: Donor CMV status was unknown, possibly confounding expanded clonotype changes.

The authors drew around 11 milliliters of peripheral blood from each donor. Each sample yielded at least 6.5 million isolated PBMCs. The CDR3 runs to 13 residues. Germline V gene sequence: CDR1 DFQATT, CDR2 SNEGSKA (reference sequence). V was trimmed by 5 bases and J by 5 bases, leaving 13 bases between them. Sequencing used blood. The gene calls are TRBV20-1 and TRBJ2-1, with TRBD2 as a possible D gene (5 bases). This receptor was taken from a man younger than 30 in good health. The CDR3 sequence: CSAAEGTNNEQFF. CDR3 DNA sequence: TGCAGTGCTGCTGAGGGAACTAACAATGAGCAGTTCTTC.